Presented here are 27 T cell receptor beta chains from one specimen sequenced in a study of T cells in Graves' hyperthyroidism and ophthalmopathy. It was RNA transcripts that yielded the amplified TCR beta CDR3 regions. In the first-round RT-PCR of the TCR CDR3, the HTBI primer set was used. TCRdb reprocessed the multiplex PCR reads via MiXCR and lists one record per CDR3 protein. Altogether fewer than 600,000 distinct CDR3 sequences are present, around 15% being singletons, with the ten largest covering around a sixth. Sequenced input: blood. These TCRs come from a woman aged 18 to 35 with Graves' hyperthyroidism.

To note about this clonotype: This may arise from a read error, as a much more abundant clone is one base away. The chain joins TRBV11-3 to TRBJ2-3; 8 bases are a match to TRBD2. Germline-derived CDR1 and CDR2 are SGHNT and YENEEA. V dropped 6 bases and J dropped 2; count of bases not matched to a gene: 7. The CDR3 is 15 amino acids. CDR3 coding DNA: TGTGCCAGCAGGCCCCCAGCGGGAGCCACAGATACGCAGTATTTT. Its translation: CASRPPAGATDTQYF.

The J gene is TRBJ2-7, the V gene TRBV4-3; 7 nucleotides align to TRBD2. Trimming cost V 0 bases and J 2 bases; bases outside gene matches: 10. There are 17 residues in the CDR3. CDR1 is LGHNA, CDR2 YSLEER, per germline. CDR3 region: CASSQEGLSGRAYEQYF. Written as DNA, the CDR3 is TGCGCCAGCAGCCAAGAGGGCCTGAGTGGGAGGGCCTACGAGCAGTACTTC.

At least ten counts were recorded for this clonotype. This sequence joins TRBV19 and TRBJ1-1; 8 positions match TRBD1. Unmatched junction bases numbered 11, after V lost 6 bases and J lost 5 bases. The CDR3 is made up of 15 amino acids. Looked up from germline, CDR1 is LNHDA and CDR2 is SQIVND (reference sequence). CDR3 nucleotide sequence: TGTGCCAGTAGGAGGTCTCAGGGGGCAGGAACTGAAGCTTTCTTT. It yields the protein CASRRSQGAGTEAFF. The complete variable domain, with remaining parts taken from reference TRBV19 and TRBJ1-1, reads DGGITQSPKYLFRKEGQNVTLSCEQNLNHDAMYWYRQDPGQGLRLIYYSQIVNDFQKGDIAEGYSVSREKKESFPLTVTSAQKNPTAFYLCASRRSQGAGTEAFFGQGTRLTVV.

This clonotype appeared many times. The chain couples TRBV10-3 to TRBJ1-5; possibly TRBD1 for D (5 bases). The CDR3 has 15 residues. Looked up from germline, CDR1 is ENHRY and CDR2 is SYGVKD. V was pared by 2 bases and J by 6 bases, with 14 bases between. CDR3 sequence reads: CAISEDKGYTQPQHF. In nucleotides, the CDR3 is TGTGCCATCAGTGAGGACAAGGGGTATACTCAGCCCCAGCATTTT.

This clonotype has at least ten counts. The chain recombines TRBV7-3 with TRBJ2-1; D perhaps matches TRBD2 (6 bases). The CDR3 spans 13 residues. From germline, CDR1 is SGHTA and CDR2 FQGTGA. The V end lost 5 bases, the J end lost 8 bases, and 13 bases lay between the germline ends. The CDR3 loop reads CASSPGPSDEQFF. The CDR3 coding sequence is TGTGCCAGCAGCCCCGGCCCTAGCGATGAGCAGTTCTTC.

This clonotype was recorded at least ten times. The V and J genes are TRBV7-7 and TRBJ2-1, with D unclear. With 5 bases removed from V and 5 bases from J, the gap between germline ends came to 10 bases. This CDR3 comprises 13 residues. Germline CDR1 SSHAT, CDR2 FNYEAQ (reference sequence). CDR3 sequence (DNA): TGTGCCAGCAGCACCGGGTACAACAATGAGCAGTTCTTC. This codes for CASSTGYNNEQFF. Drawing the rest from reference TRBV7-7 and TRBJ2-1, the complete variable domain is GAGVSQSPRYKVTKRGQDVTLRCDPISSHATLYWYQQALGQGPEFLTYFNYEAQPDKSGLPSDRFSAERPEGSISTLTIQRTEQRDSAMYRCASSTGYNNEQFFGPGTRLTVL.

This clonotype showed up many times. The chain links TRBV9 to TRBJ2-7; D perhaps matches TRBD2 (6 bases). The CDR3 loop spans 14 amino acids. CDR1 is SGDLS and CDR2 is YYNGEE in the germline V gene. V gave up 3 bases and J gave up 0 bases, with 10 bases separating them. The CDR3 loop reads CASSDSGSSYEQYF. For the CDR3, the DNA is TGTGCCAGCAGCGATAGCGGAAGCTCCTACGAGCAGTACTTC.

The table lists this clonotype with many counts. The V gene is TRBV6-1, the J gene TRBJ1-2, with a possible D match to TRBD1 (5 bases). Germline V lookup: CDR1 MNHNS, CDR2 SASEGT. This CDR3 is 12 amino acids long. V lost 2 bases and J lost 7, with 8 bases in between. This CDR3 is CASSEWRGGYTF. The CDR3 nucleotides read TGTGCCAGCAGTGAATGGAGGGGTGGCTACACCTTC.

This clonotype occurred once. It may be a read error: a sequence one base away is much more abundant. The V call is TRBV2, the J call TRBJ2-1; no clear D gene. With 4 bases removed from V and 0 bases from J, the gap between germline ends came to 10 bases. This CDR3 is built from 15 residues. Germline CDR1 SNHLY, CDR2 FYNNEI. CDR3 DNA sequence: TGTGCCAGCAGTGCCGTGTGGGCCTCCTACAATGAGCAGTTCTTC. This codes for CASSAVWASYNEQFF.

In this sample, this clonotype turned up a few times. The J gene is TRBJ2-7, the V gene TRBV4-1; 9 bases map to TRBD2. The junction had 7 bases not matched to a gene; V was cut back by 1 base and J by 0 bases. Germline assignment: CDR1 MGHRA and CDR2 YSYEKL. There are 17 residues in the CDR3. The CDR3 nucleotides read TGCGCCAGCAGCCAAGCTCCGGGTAGCGGGAGCTCCTACGAGCAGTACTTC. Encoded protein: CASSQAPGSGSSYEQYF.

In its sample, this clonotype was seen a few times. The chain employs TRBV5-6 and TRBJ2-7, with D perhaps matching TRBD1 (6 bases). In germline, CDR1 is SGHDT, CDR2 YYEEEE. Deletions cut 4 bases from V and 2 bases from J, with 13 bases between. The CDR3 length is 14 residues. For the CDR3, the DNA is TGTGCCAGCAGCACCTACAGGGCTACCTACGAGCAGTACGTC. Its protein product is CASSTYRATYEQYV.

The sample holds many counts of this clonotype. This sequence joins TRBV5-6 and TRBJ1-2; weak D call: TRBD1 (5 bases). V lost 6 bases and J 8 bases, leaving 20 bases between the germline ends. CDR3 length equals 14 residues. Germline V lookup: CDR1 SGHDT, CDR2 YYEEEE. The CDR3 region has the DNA TGTGCCAGCAACGTCGCAGGGAGAAATAGAGGCTACACCTTC. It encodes CASNVAGRNRGYTF.

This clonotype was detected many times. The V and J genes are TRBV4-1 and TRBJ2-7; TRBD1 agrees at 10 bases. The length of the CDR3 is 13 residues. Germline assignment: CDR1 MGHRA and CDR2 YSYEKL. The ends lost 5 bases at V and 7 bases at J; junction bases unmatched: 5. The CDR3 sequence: CASSGTGAGEQYF. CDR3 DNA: TGCGCCAGCAGCGGGACAGGGGCGGGAGAGCAGTACTTC.

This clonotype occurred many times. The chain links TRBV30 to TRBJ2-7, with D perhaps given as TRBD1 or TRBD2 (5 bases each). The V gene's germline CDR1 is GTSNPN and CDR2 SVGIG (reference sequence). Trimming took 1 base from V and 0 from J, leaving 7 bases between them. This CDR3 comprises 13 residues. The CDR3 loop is CAWSGGSSYEQYF. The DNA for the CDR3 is TGTGCCTGGAGTGGGGGGAGCTCCTACGAGCAGTACTTC. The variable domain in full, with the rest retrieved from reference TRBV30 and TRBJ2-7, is SQTIHQWPATLVQPVGSPLSLECTVEGTSNPNLYWYRQAAGRGLQLLFYSVGIGQISSEVPQNLSASRPQDRQFILSSKKLLLSDSGFYLCAWSGGSSYEQYFGPGTRLTVT.

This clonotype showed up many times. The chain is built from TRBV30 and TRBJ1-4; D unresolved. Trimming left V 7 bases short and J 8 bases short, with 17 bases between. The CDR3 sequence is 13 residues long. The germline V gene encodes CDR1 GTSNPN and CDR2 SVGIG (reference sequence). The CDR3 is CALGLTRSEKLFF. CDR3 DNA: TGTGCCTTGGGTTTGACACGGAGCGAAAAACTGTTTTTT.

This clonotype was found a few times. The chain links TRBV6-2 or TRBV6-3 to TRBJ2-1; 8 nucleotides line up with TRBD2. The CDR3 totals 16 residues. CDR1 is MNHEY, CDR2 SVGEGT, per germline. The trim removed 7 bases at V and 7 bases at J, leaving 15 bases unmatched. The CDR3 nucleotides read TGTGCCAGCAAAATAAGGAGGGCGGGAGGTTGGAATGAGCAGTTCTTC. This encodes CASKIRRAGGWNEQFF.

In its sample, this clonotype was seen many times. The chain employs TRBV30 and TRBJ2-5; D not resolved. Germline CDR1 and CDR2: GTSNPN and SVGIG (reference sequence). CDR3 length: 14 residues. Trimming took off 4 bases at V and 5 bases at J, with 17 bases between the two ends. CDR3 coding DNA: TGTGCCTGGAATCCCCTCCAGGAACGGGAGACCCAGTACTTC. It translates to CAWNPLQERETQYF. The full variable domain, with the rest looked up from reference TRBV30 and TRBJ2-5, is SQTIHQWPATLVQPVGSPLSLECTVEGTSNPNLYWYRQAAGRGLQLLFYSVGIGQISSEVPQNLSASRPQDRQFILSSKKLLLSDSGFYLCAWNPLQERETQYFGPGTRLLVL.

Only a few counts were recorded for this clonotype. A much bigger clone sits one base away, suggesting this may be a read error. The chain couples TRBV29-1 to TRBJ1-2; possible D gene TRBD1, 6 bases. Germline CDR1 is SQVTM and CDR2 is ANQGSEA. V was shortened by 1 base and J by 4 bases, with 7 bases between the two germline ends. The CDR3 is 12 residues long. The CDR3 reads CSVEGGAYGYTF. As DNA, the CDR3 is TGCAGCGTTGAAGGGGGGGCCTATGGCTACACCTTC.

The CDR3 nucleotides read TGTGCCAGCAGCCCTAGCGGGAGCCCGACCTACAATGAGCAGTTCTTC. Its protein product is CASSPSGSPTYNEQFF. This chain uses TRBV4-2 with TRBJ2-1, with 10 bases identical to TRBD2. This CDR3 is built from 16 residues. The V gene's germline CDR1 is LGHNA and CDR2 YNFKEQ. J gave up 2 bases and V 4 bases, and 5 bases lay outside the gene matches.

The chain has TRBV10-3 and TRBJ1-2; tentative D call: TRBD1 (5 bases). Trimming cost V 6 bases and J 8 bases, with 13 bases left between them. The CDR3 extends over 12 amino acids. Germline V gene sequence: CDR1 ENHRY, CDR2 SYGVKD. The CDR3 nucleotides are TGTGCCATCAGGAAAACAGGTTGGGGCTACACCTTC. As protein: CAIRKTGWGYTF.

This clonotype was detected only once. The CDR3 sequence: CASSQGLGPTGELFF. The CDR3 DNA reads as TGTGCCAGCAGCCAAGGTCTAGGGCCCACCGGGGAGCTGTTTTTT. V usage is TRBV3-1 and J usage is TRBJ2-2, with D uncertain. This CDR3 region has 15 residues. Trimming left V 1 base short and J 4 bases short, with 10 bases between. Germline CDR1 reads LGHDT; CDR2 reads YNNKEL (reference sequence).

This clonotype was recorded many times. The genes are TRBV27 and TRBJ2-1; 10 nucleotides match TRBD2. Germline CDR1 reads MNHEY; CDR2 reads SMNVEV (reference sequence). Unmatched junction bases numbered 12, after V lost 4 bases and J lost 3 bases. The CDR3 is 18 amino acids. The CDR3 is CASSSREPTSGNYNEQFF. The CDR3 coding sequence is TGTGCCAGCAGTTCGCGAGAGCCTACTAGCGGGAACTACAATGAGCAGTTCTTC.

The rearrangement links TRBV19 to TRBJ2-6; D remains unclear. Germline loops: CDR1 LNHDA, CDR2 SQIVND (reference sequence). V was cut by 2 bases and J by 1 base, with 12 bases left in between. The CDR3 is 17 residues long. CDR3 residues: CASSITILVSGANVLTF. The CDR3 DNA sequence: TGTGCCAGTAGTATAACTATTCTAGTATCTGGGGCCAACGTCCTGACTTTC.

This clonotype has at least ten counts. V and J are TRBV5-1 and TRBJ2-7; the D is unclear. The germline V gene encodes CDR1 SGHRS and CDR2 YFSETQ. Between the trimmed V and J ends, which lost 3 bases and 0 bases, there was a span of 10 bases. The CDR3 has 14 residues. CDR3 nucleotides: TGCGCCAGCAGCTGGACCCTAGGCTCCTACGAGCAGTACGTC. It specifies CASSWTLGSYEQYV.

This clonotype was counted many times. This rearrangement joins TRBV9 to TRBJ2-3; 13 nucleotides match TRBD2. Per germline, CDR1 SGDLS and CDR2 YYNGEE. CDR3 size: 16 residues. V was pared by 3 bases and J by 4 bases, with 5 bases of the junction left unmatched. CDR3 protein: CASSDTLAGGADTQYF. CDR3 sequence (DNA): TGTGCCAGCAGCGACACACTAGCGGGAGGGGCAGATACGCAGTATTTT.

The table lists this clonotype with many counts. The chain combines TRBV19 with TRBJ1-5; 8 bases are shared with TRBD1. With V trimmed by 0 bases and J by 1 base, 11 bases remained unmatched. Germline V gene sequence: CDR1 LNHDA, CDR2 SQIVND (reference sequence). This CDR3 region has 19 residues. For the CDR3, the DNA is TGTGCCAGTAGTATAGAAGCAGGGGGCGCGTTTGTGAGCAATCAGCCCCAGCATTTT. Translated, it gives CASSIEAGGAFVSNQPQHF.

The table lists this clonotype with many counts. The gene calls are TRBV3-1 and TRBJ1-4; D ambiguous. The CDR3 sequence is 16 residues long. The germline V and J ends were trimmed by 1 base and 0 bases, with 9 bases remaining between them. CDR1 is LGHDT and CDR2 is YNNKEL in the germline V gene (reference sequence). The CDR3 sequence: CASSQGVIPTNEKLFF. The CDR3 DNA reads TGTGCCAGCAGCCAAGGGGTCATCCCAACTAATGAAAAACTGTTTTTT.